This entry describes one T cell receptor beta chain. Authors' methods: Amplification of reference gene primers provided the estimated nucleated cell counts. Profiled with immunoSEQ multiplex PCR; TCRdb holds only in-frame clones, not every one. For V, J and clone size, that table is used; D and trimming come from the DNA. The data contain about 400,000 clones, roughly 91% of them singletons. Across over 20 US areas, participants ranged in age from about 18 to 90 years. Cohort 3 recovered donors had two negative PCRs, clearance, or symptom resolution. This sample stems from a study of blood T cell repertoires in COVID-19. Study-wide context: Sources were T cells, B-cell-depleted T cells, or PBMCs; the material itself was cDNA or gDNA.

This CDR3 is 18 amino acids long. Germline CDR1 and CDR2: LGHNT and FRNRAP. The V end was cut by 3 bases, the J end by 5 bases, with 23 bases between. The source material was PBMCs or T cells enriched from blood (not recorded which). The V and J genes are TRBV12-5 and TRBJ1-5; possible D gene TRBD1, 6 bases. The TCR originated in a woman younger than 45 who had recovered from COVID-19. The CDR3 nucleotides are TGTGCTAGTGGTTTTTTACTCCTCGAGGACAGAGTAGATCAGCCCCAGCATTTT. Encoded protein: CASGFLLLEDRVDQPQHF.